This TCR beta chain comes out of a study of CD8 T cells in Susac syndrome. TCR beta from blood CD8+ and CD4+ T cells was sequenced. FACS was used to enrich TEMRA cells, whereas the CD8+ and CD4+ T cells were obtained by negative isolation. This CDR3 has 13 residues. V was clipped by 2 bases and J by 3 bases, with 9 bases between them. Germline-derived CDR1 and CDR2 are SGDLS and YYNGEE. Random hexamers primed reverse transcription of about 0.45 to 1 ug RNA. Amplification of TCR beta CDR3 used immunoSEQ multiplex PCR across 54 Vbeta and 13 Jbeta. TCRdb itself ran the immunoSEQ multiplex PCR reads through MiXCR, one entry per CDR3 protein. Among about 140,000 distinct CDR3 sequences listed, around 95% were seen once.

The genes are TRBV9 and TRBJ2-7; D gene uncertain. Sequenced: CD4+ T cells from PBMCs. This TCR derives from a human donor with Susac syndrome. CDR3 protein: CASSVGLSYEQYF. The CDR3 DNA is TGTGCCAGCAGCGTGGGTCTGAGCTACGAGCAGTACTTC.